The rows below give T cell receptor beta chains drawn from one sample of a study of OX40 agonist ivuxolimab in advanced cancers. Method: immunoSEQ multiplex PCR; TCRdb's copy keeps in-frame clones and lacks some. The table records more than 70,000 clones, about 91% of them present only once. This specimen was CD4+ or CD8+ T cells sorted from blood, taken in a trial of the OX40 agonist ivuxolimab. Source of these receptors: an adult with an advanced solid tumor such as melanoma, head and neck, liver or kidney cancer. Both conserved end residues are part of each CDR3. D genes are given only for firm matches. Part of the rows lack a size; the others show once, few, many or a class for expanded clones.

>TRBJ2-3|TRBV7-3|NA|TRBD2
TGTGCCAGCAGCCCTCCCGGGACTAGAAAATTGGCAGATACGCAGTATTTT
CASSPPGTRKLADTQYF
>TRBJ2-1|TRBV10-3|few|NA
TGTGCCACACGGGGCGGGACCTACAATGAGCAGTTCTTC
CATRGGTYNEQFF
>TRBJ1-5|TRBV28|NA|NA
TGTGCCAGCAGTTTATATCGTCAGCCCCAGCATTTT
CASSLYRQPQHF
>TRBJ2-7|TRBV27|NA|NA
TGTGCCAGCAGTCCCGGGACTCCCTTCTACGAGCAGTACTTC
CASSPGTPFYEQYF
>TRBJ2-5|TRBV5-1|NA|TRBD2
TGCGCCAGCAGCTTGGTCCCTAGCGGGGGGGCCGGCGAGACCCAGTACTTC
CASSLVPSGGAGETQYF
>TRBJ1-4|TRBV19|NA|NA
TGTGCCAGTAGTATCGGACGGGGTTGGGGTGAAAAACTGTTTTTT
CASSIGRGWGEKLFF
>TRBJ2-2|TRBV6-1|NA|NA
TGTGCCAGCAGAGGGGCCAGGGAACTCGGGGAGCTGTTTTTT
CASRGARELGELFF
>TRBJ2-7|TRBV6-5|NA|TRBD1
TGTGCCAGCAGTTTCAATCCGGGACAGGGATTCTACGAGCAGTACTTC
CASSFNPGQGFYEQYF
>TRBJ2-6|TRBV29-1|NA|NA
TGCAGCGCCAGGGGTGACGGGGCCAACGTCCTGACTTTC
CSARGDGANVLTF
>TRBJ2-6|TRBV7-8|NA|NA
TGTGCCAGCAGATTCTCTGGGGCCAACGTCCTGACTTTC
CASRFSGANVLTF
>TRBJ2-5|TRBV5-1|NA|NA
TGCGCCAGCAGCTTGGGAGGAGGGAAAGAGACCCAGTACTTC
CASSLGGGKETQYF
>TRBJ2-1|TRBV2|NA|NA
TGTGCCAGCAGTCTCCGGGACACCTACAATGAGCAGTTCTTC
CASSLRDTYNEQFF
>TRBJ2-7|TRBV5-1|NA|NA
TGCGCCAGCAGCCCAGAGAAGGCAGCCACTCAAGAGCAGTACTTC
CASSPEKAATQEQYF
>TRBJ2-1|TRBV25-1|NA|NA
TGTGCCAGCAGTCACACCCGTGCGGGACGCCAGCTTGAGCAGTTCTTC
CASSHTRAGRQLEQFF
>TRBJ2-7|TRBV20-1|once|NA
TGCAGTGCTACCACCACCTACAAGCAGTACTTC
CSATTTYKQYF
>TRBJ2-5|TRBV5-1|NA|NA
TGCGCCAGCAGCCACGAGGGGGGGCGCGAAGAGACCCAGTACTTC
CASSHEGGREETQYF
>TRBJ1-1|TRBV9|few|NA
TGTGCCAGCAGCGTATATGACACTGAAGCTTTCTTT
CASSVYDTEAFF